This is a list of T cell receptor beta chains from one sample in a study of T cell repertoires in cytomegalovirus infection. One entry per CDR3 protein, called by TCRdb with MiXCR from the reads. The table has some 700,000 distinct CDR3 sequences, under 40% seen once. Sequencing input: PBMCs. Source of these receptors: a human donor in good health (CMV status not recorded). Some clones in this sample may be carry-over from other donors' samples. CDR3s include the opening cysteine and the closing phenylalanine or tryptophan. A D gene is named only where the DNA matches it firmly. Clone size is not always given. Where it is, it says once, few, many or a class for expanded clones.

TRBJ1-2 | . | TRBV7-3 | . | TGTGCCAGCAGTGATTGGGGGGGCCTGCGAGATGGCTACCCCTTC | CASSDWGGLRDGYPF
TRBJ1-2 | . | TRBV30 | . | TGTGCCTGGAGGGAAAAGTATGGCTACACCTTC | CAWREKYGYTF
TRBJ2-3 | . | TRBV7-2 | TRBD2 | TGTGCCAGCAGCGTACGAGCGGGGGGTGGGGGGGATACGCAGTATTTT | CASSVRAGGGGDTQYF
TRBJ2-4 | . | TRBV6-1 | . | TGTGCCAGCAGTCCAAAGGAAGCAGCCAAAAACATTCAGTACTTC | CASSPKEAAKNIQYF
TRBJ1-6 | . | TRBV15 | . | TGTGCCACCAGCCCGAGGGGCAGTTATAATTCACCCCTCCACTTT | CATSPRGSYNSPLHF
TRBJ1-1 | . | TRBV20-1 | . | TGCAGTGCTGGGGGGTTTTGGGCGAGCACTGAAGCTTTCTTT | CSAGGFWASTEAFF
TRBJ2-7 | few | TRBV5-6 | TRBD1 | TGTGCCAGCAGTTTTCCCGGGACAGAGTCCTACGAGCAGTACTTC | CASSFPGTESYEQYF
TRBJ2-3 | . | TRBV7-4 | TRBD2 | TGTGCCAGCAGCCCCTTAGCGGGAAACAGGGATACGCAGTATTTT | CASSPLAGNRDTQYF
TRBJ1-2 | . | TRBV7-8 | . | TGTGCCAGCAGCTTAGCAGGGGAGTTTGGCTACACCTTC | CASSLAGEFGYTF
TRBJ2-2 | . | TRBV28 | TRBD2 | TGTGCCAGCAGTTTACTCCGACTAGCGGGGGAGACCGGGGAGCTGTTTTTT | CASSLLRLAGETGELFF
TRBJ1-2 | few | TRBV11-2 | . | TGTGCCAGCAGCCGTCGGACAGCCCGCGATAACTATGGCTACACCTTC | CASSRRTARDNYGYTF
TRBJ1-1 | few | TRBV28 | . | TGTGCCAGCAGTTTCCTCGGGGGGAGAAACACTGAAGCTTTCTTT | CASSFLGGRNTEAFF
TRBJ2-5 | . | TRBV29-1 | . | TGCAGCGGGGGAGAGACGGTGGAGACCCAGTACTTC | CSGGETVETQYF
TRBJ1-2 | . | TRBV7-2 | . | TGTTCCAGCAGCTTAGTCGGAGACAACTATGGCTACACCTTC | CSSSLVGDNYGYTF
TRBJ2-3 | . | TRBV20-1 | TRBD2 | TGCAGTGGGATGATTAGCGGGAGGTCTCCAGATACGCAGTATTTT | CSGMISGRSPDTQYF
TRBJ2-6 | . | TRBV4-1 | . | TGCGCCAGCAGCCAATCAGGGGCTGGGGCCAACGTCCTGACTTTC | CASSQSGAGANVLTF
TRBJ1-5 | few | TRBV5-1 | . | TGCGCCAGCAGCATCAGGGGAAATCAGCCCCAGCATTTT | CASSIRGNQPQHF
TRBJ2-3 | . | TRBV2 | . | TGTGCCAGCAGCCGAGGGTTTCGCACAGATACGCAGTATTTT | CASSRGFRTDTQYF
TRBJ1-5 | many | TRBV7-2 | . | TGTGCCAGCCAGACGGGACGGGGAAATCAGCCCCAGCATTTT | CASQTGRGNQPQHF
TRBJ2-1 | . | TRBV28 | TRBD1 | TGTGCCAGCAGTACCCCCAGGGGGCTGTCCATCGATGAGCAGTTCTTC | CASSTPRGLSIDEQFF
TRBJ2-1 | few | TRBV27 | TRBD1 | TGTGCCAGCAGTGGGTGGGGTGGAGTAAGTTTAACCGGGACAGGGGGGCACAATGAGCAGTTCTTC | CASSGWGGVSLTGTGGHNEQFF
TRBJ2-2 | . | TRBV7-2 | TRBD2 | TGTGCCAGCAGCTTAGGGGCTAGCGGGGGGCGGAACGGGGAGCTGTTTTTT | CASSLGASGGRNGELFF
TRBJ2-3 | . | TRBV19 | . | TGTGCCAGTAGTAACTTAGGACCAGGGGCGGGTACAGATACGCAGTATTTT | CASSNLGPGAGTDTQYF
TRBJ2-7 | few | TRBV4-1 | TRBD1 | TGCGCCAGCAGCCAGGGGACAGGGCCCAACTACGAGCAGTACTTC | CASSQGTGPNYEQYF
TRBJ1-2 | . | TRBV20-1 | . | TGCAGTGCTAGTACTCGGGATTATGGCTACACCTTC | CSASTRDYGYTF
TRBJ1-5 | many | TRBV7-8 | . | TGTGCCAGCAGCTTCTCCCCACATGTTAGCAATCAGCCCCAGCATTTT | CASSFSPHVSNQPQHF
TRBJ2-7 | few | TRBV7-2 | . | TGTGCCAGCAGCTCCTGGGAGTGGAATACCTACGAGCAGTACTTC | CASSSWEWNTYEQYF
TRBJ1-2 | few | TRBV19 | . | TGTGCCAGTAGTATAGTGGAGAACTATGGCTACACCTTC | CASSIVENYGYTF
TRBJ1-4 | many | TRBV7-6 | . | TGTGCCAGCAGCTTAGGGGCGGCTAAATCAGGGGAAAAACTGTTTTTT | CASSLGAAKSGEKLFF
TRBJ2-1 | once | TRBV7-9 | . | TGTGCCACCTCGCCACTAGTCACATACAATGAGCAGTTCTTC | CATSPLVTYNEQFF
TRBJ2-7 | few | TRBV5-5 | . | TGTGCCAGCAGCTTGGACATCTCCTACGAGCAGTACTTC | CASSLDISYEQYF
TRBJ2-1 | many | TRBV2 | . | TGTGCCAGCAGTGACAGGGTTACGTACAATGAGCAGTTCTTC | CASSDRVTYNEQFF
TRBJ2-7 | few | TRBV27 | . | TGTGCCAGCAGTTTAGGCCCGAGAGGCGAGCAGTACTTC | CASSLGPRGEQYF
TRBJ2-1 | few | TRBV6-5 | . | TGTGCCACCTCCCGGCGGGTTCCCTACAATGAGCAGTTCTTC | CATSRRVPYNEQFF
TRBJ2-3 | . | TRBV28 | TRBD1 | TGTGCCAGCAGTTTCAGGGGGCCCGCCACAGATACGCAGTATTTT | CASSFRGPATDTQYF
TRBJ1-1 | many | TRBV28 | . | TGTGCCAGCAGCCTCACCGGGGGGATGGGATTCACTGAAGCTTTCTTT | CASSLTGGMGFTEAFF
TRBJ1-5 | . | TRBV7-2 | TRBD1 | TGTGCCAGCAGCCTTGCAGGGGGACCCTATCAGCCCCAGCATTTT | CASSLAGGPYQPQHF
TRBJ2-1 | few | TRBV28 | TRBD2 | TGTGCCAGCAGTCCCAGACTAGCGGCCTCGGGGGAGCAGTTCTTC | CASSPRLAASGEQFF
TRBJ2-5 | . | TRBV10-3 | . | TGTGCCATCAGTGCACAGAGAGAGACCCAGTACTTC | CAISAQRETQYF